These 5 T cell receptor beta chains were all obtained from the same sample, sequenced in a study of shared clonotypes between healthy human individuals. The assay was immunoSEQ multiplex PCR, and TCRdb's table has in-frame clones only and misses some. The sample includes around 990,000 clones, approximately 75% seen only once; the top ten take roughly 0.82%. The sequenced material came from memory CD4+ T cells from PBMCs. Documented subset: CD45RA-negative fraction. The receptors shown here come from a man between 18 and 35 years old in good health. Some clones in this sample may be carry-over from other donors' samples.

The chain couples TRBV7-9 to TRBJ2-6, with 10 bases lining up with TRBD2. Germline CDR1 reads SEHNR; CDR2 reads FQNEAQ (reference sequence). V dropped 1 base and J dropped 1; count of bases not matched to a gene: 7. There are 19 residues in the CDR3. The CDR3: CASSLGLAGVTSGANVLTF. The CDR3 DNA follows: TGTGCCAGCAGCTTAGGCCTAGCGGGAGTCACTTCTGGGGCCAACGTCCTGACTTTC.

The rearrangement uses TRBV2 and TRBJ2-6; 9 bases align to TRBD1. Germline V gives CDR1 SNHLY, CDR2 FYNNEI. V gave up 4 bases and J gave up 2 bases; unmatched junction bases: 15. CDR3 length: 20 amino acids. The CDR3 DNA reads as TGTGCCAGCAGTGGTCCTCAACCGGGACAGGGAAGCACTGGGGCCAACGTCCTGACTTTC. This encodes CASSGPQPGQGSTGANVLTF.

This clone appeared a few times. Other DNA sequences within the sample encode an identical CDR3. This chain uses TRBV19 with TRBJ1-2; D gene unclear. The germline V gene encodes CDR1 LNHDA and CDR2 SQIVND (reference sequence). With 6 bases removed from V and 3 bases from J, the gap between germline ends came to 11 bases. The CDR3 extends over 13 amino acids. CDR3 protein: CASSKGFYYGYTF. CDR3 in DNA: TGTGCCAGTAGCAAGGGATTTTACTATGGCTACACCTTC.

The chain uses TRBV30 and TRBJ2-7; either TRBD1 or TRBD2 may fit D (5 bases each). Germline V lookup: CDR1 GTSNPN, CDR2 SVGIG (reference sequence). This CDR3 contains 14 residues. V lost 2 bases and J 7 bases, leaving 18 bases between the germline ends. CDR3 sequence: CAWSPSHRDVEQYF. The CDR3 DNA sequence: TGTGCCTGGAGTCCCTCCCACCGGGACGTTGAGCAGTACTTC.

In DNA, the CDR3 is TGCGCCAGCAGCCTGATTGGGCAGGCAGGGGAAAAACTGTTTTTT. Its protein product is CASSLIGQAGEKLFF. V and J are TRBV5-1 and TRBJ1-4; TRBD1 is a possible D gene (5 bases). The V gene lost 4 bases and the J gene lost 8 bases, with 18 bases spanning the gap. This CDR3 is 15 amino acids long. Germline CDR1 and CDR2: SGHRS and YFSETQ.